The 3 T cell receptor beta chains below come from one sample, sequenced in a study of T-cell memory formation after mild COVID-19. TCRdb reprocessed the 5' RACE reads via MiXCR and lists one record per CDR3 protein. The sample includes about 390,000 distinct CDR3 sequences, 16% of them seen just once. Source material: PBMCs or a T cell subset sorted from them (not recorded which). All receptors derive from a man between 18 and 35 years old who had mild COVID-19 (a few samples of this study predate the infection). Cell type and time point are not known.

The V call is TRBV6-6, the J call TRBJ2-3; the D gene is possibly TRBD2 (6 bases). CDR1 MNHNY and CDR2 SVGAGI come from the germline V gene (reference sequence). The CDR3 covers 21 residues. V was cut by 0 bases and J by 1 base, with 26 bases left in between. DNA of the CDR3: TGTGCCAGCAGTTACTCCGCTGAGGGGCGGGGCTGGCAGGGCCGCACAGATACGCAGTATTTT. Protein: CASSYSAEGRGWQGRTDTQYF.

The chain joins TRBV10-3 to TRBJ2-7; D may be TRBD1 (6 bases). The CDR3 contains 12 residues. The germline V gene encodes CDR1 ENHRY and CDR2 SYGVKD. Trimming pared 6 bases from V and 7 bases from J, leaving 13 bases between. CDR3 region: CAISRGTLEQYF. DNA of the CDR3: TGTGCCATCAGCAGAGGGACATTGGAGCAGTACTTC.

This clonotype has only a few counts. The rearrangement links TRBV25-1 to TRBJ1-5; perhaps TRBD1 as D (6 bases). The CDR3 is made up of 16 amino acids. V dropped 2 bases and J dropped 6 bases, with 17 bases sitting between them. CDR1 and CDR2 from the germline V gene are MGHDK and SYGVNS. CDR3: CASSEMDSETGQPQHF. For the CDR3, the DNA is TGTGCCAGCAGTGAAATGGACAGCGAGACGGGTCAGCCCCAGCATTTT.